One and the same sample provided the 25 T cell receptor beta chains below, sequenced in a study of cytomegalovirus exposure and HLA in healthy donors. 13 Jbeta primers and 60 Vbeta primers were used for the PCR. Clones were sequenced by immunoSEQ multiplex PCR, and TCRdb holds only the in-frame ones, with some missing. The data hold 50,000 to 70,000 clones, with approximately 71% observed a single time. The specimen was PBMCs. The receptors were sampled from a middle-aged man in good health and CMV-seropositive.

This chain connects TRBV5-5 to TRBJ2-1, with D possibly TRBD1 on 5 matching bases. Trimming removed 0 bases from V and 2 bases from J, with 9 bases in between. The CDR3 is 15 residues long. Germline CDR1 SGHKS, CDR2 YYEKEE (reference sequence). The CDR3 sequence is CASSLGLGAYNEQFF. The CDR3 DNA is TGTGCCAGCAGCTTGGGGTTAGGGGCCTACAATGAGCAGTTCTTC.

This clone was found a few times. The chain uses TRBV4-2 and TRBJ1-1; TRBD1 matches at 8 bases. This CDR3 has 14 residues. V was pared by 7 bases and J by 2 bases, with 6 bases of the junction left unmatched. CDR1 is LGHNA and CDR2 is YNFKEQ in the germline V gene. CDR3 loop: CASTLDRENTEAFF. The DNA of the CDR3 is TGTGCCAGCACCCTGGACAGGGAAAACACTGAAGCTTTCTTT.

This chain joins TRBV4-2 and TRBJ1-1; 10 bases line up with TRBD1. The ends lost 4 bases at V and 7 bases at J; junction bases unmatched: 3. CDR1 and CDR2 (germline): LGHNA, YNFKEQ. The CDR3 is made up of 13 amino acids. CDR3 bases: TGTGCCAGCAGCCCCAGGACAGGGGGTGAAGCTTTCTTT. Encoded protein: CASSPRTGGEAFF.

The rearrangement links TRBV6-1 to TRBJ1-4; 9 bases map to TRBD1. With V trimmed by 5 bases and J by 6 bases, 7 bases remained unmatched. Looked up from germline, CDR1 is MNHNS and CDR2 is SASEGT. The CDR3 is 15 residues long. CDR3 sequence: CASSPSWDRDEKLFF. CDR3 in DNA: TGTGCCAGCAGTCCGTCCTGGGACAGGGATGAAAAACTGTTTTTT.

The chain uses TRBV5-1 and TRBJ2-7; tentative D call: TRBD2 (6 bases). V was shortened by 4 bases and J by 0 bases, with 17 bases between the two germline ends. CDR3 length: 16 residues. Germline assignment: CDR1 SGHRS and CDR2 YFSETQ. Written as DNA, the CDR3 is TGCGCCAGCAGCCCGGGACCGGGACTCCGCTCCTACGAGCAGTACTTC. It is translated as CASSPGPGLRSYEQYF. Based on the CDR3 plus reference TRBV5-1 and TRBJ2-7, the full variable domain is KAGVTQTPRYLIKTRGQQVTLSCSPISGHRSVSWYQQTPGQGLQFLFEYFSETQRNKGNFPGRFSGRQFSNSRSEMNVSTLELGDSALYLCASSPGPGLRSYEQYFGPGTRLTVT.

This chain uses TRBV7-9 with TRBJ1-4; D unclear. From germline, CDR1 is SEHNR and CDR2 FQNEAQ (reference sequence). V was shortened by 6 bases and J by 0 bases, with 8 bases between the two germline ends. The CDR3 is 14 amino acids. The CDR3 region is CASSADATNEKLFF. CDR3 in DNA: TGTGCCAGCAGTGCGGATGCAACTAATGAAAAACTGTTTTTT.

The chain joins TRBV29-1 to TRBJ1-2; the D is unclear. The germline gives CDR1 SQVTM, CDR2 ANQGSEA. The CDR3 contains 11 residues. Trimming left V 7 bases short and J 8 bases short, with 14 bases between. The CDR3 coding sequence is TGCAGCGCCCTTGAGGGTCGCGGCTACACCTTC. Translation: CSALEGRGYTF.

The chain combines TRBV9 with TRBJ2-7, with 10 positions matching TRBD1. This CDR3 is 14 amino acids long. J was trimmed by 4 bases and V by 4 bases; bases with no gene match: 5. CDR1 is SGDLS, CDR2 YYNGEE, per germline. The chain's CDR3 is CASSLWDRGYEQYF. The CDR3 region has the DNA TGTGCCAGCAGCTTGTGGGACAGGGGTTACGAGCAGTACTTC.

This clone was observed a handful of times. The rearrangement joins TRBV18 to TRBJ1-3; 7 bases are shared with TRBD1. V lost 3 bases, J lost 0 bases, and 8 bases stayed unmatched. CDR3 length: 17 residues. Germline CDR1 KGHSH, CDR2 LQKENI. The CDR3 loop reads CASSPQEGQLSGNTIYF. The CDR3 nucleotides are TGTGCCAGCTCACCCCAAGAGGGACAGCTCTCTGGAAACACCATATATTTT.

The rearrangement uses TRBV6-6 and TRBJ2-5; TRBD1 might be the D (5 bases). Germline lookup yields CDR1 MNHNY and CDR2 SVGAGI (reference sequence). The V gene lost 6 bases and the J gene lost 0 bases, with 17 bases spanning the gap. This CDR3 comprises 16 residues. CDR3 amino acids: CASRTRDRLYQETQYF. The DNA for the CDR3 is TGTGCCAGCAGGACCCGAGACAGACTGTACCAAGAGACCCAGTACTTC.

V is TRBV5-1 and J is TRBJ2-7; no clear D gene. CDR1 is SGHRS and CDR2 is YFSETQ in the germline V gene. The CDR3 spans 13 residues. The ends were cut back, 4 bases at V and 0 bases at J, with 8 bases in the middle. As DNA, the CDR3 is TGCGCCAGCAGCGGTACTGACTCCTACGAGCAGTACTTC. This codes for CASSGTDSYEQYF. Using reference TRBV5-1 and TRBJ2-7 for the parts outside the CDR3, the full variable domain is KAGVTQTPRYLIKTRGQQVTLSCSPISGHRSVSWYQQTPGQGLQFLFEYFSETQRNKGNFPGRFSGRQFSNSRSEMNVSTLELGDSALYLCASSGTDSYEQYFGPGTRLTVT.

The chain recombines TRBV5-4 with TRBJ1-1; TRBD1 is a possible D gene (5 bases). Germline V CDR1 and CDR2: SGHNT, YYREEE (reference sequence). CDR3 length equals 13 residues. The V and J ends lost 3 bases and 7 bases respectively, with 13 bases between them. Here the CDR3 reads CASSSGTQVEAFF. For the CDR3, the DNA is TGTGCCAGCAGCTCGGGGACTCAGGTTGAAGCTTTCTTT. Variable domain in full (rest from reference TRBV5-4 and TRBJ1-1): ETGVTQSPTHLIKTRGQQVTLRCSSQSGHNTVSWYQQALGQGPQFIFQYYREEENGRGNFPPRFSGLQFPNYSSELNVNALELDDSALYLCASSSGTQVEAFFGQGTRLTVV.

The gene calls are TRBV7-9 and TRBJ2-5; weak D call: TRBD2 (7 bases). Trimming cost V 5 bases and J 5 bases, with 18 bases left between them. The CDR3 contains 15 residues. Per the germline V gene, CDR1 is SEHNR and CDR2 is FQNEAQ (reference sequence). The CDR3, as DNA: TGTGCCAGCAGCCTGAGAGGGGGGGACTCGGAGACCCAGTACTTC. Its translation is CASSLRGGDSETQYF.

The gene calls are TRBV29-1 and TRBJ1-3; D gene uncertain. The CDR3 has 14 amino acids. Trimming removed 5 bases at V and 0 bases at J, with 11 bases between. Germline V gives CDR1 SQVTM, CDR2 ANQGSEA. CDR3 region: CSVHPGGSGNTIYF. The CDR3 region has the DNA TGCAGCGTTCACCCGGGAGGCTCTGGAAACACCATATATTTT.

This sequence joins TRBV30 and TRBJ1-1; TRBD1 matches at 7 bases. Unmatched junction bases numbered 16, after V lost 8 bases and J lost 1 base. Germline CDR1 GTSNPN, CDR2 SVGIG (reference sequence). The CDR3 loop spans 16 amino acids. The CDR3 sequence is CARTRQGGGPNTEAFF. The CDR3 bases are TGTGCCCGTACTAGACAGGGAGGTGGTCCGAACACTGAAGCTTTCTTT.

The gene calls are TRBV4-2 and TRBJ2-5, with D unresolved. V was trimmed by 0 bases and J by 4 bases, leaving 6 bases between them. The CDR3 consists of 13 residues. Germline V CDR1 and CDR2: LGHNA, YNFKEQ. For the CDR3, the DNA is TGTGCCAGCAGCCAAGATCCCGGAGAGACCCAGTACTTC. This encodes CASSQDPGETQYF.

This rearrangement joins TRBV7-8 to TRBJ1-1; TRBD1 agrees at 9 bases. The CDR3 extends over 14 amino acids. Germline lookup yields CDR1 SGHVS and CDR2 FQNEAQ. The junction had 10 bases not matched to a gene; V was cut back by 6 bases and J by 8 bases. The CDR3 DNA reads TGTGCCAGCAGTACAACAGGGGGCGTTCCGGAAGCTTTCTTT. The encoded protein is CASSTTGGVPEAFF.

The CDR3 region is CASSSHSFDLNTEAFF. CDR3 bases: TGTGCCAGTTCGAGCCACAGCTTCGACCTGAACACTGAAGCTTTCTTT. The chain recombines TRBV19 with TRBJ1-1; D unresolved. Germline CDR1 and CDR2: LNHDA and SQIVND (reference sequence). The CDR3 spans 16 residues. The V end lost 8 bases, the J end lost 0 bases, and 19 bases lay between the germline ends.

The V gene is TRBV30, the J gene TRBJ2-2, with a tentative D call TRBD2 (5 bases). CDR1 is GTSNPN and CDR2 is SVGIG in the germline V gene (reference sequence). This CDR3 spans 15 amino acids. Deletions cut 5 bases from V and 4 bases from J, with 17 bases between. The CDR3 region is CAWDEEVSFTGELFF. CDR3 bases: TGTGCCTGGGACGAGGAGGTCAGCTTCACCGGGGAGCTGTTTTTT. The variable domain in full, completed from reference TRBV30 and TRBJ2-2, reads SQTIHQWPATLVQPVGSPLSLECTVEGTSNPNLYWYRQAAGRGLQLLFYSVGIGQISSEVPQNLSASRPQDRQFILSSKKLLLSDSGFYLCAWDEEVSFTGELFFGEGSRLTVL.

This chain links TRBV27 with TRBJ1-6, with D unclear. The V gene's germline CDR1 is MNHEY and CDR2 SMNVEV (reference sequence). V lost 4 bases and J lost 9, with 13 bases in between. CDR3 length equals 14 residues. Here the CDR3 reads CASSSSYESSPLHF. The CDR3 DNA reads as TGTGCCAGCAGTTCCTCATATGAGAGTTCACCCCTCCACTTT.

The chain couples TRBV21-1 to TRBJ1-1; the table's D gene call, TRBD1, was not cross checked with the DNA. TRBV21-1 is recorded as a pseudogene. The CDR3 is made up of 12 amino acids. CDR3 region: CASSNRNTEAFF. CDR3 DNA sequence: TGTGCCAGCAGCAACAGGAACACTGAAGCTTTCTTT.

The chain employs TRBV7-9 and TRBJ2-5, with 12 positions matching TRBD2. CDR3 size: 19 residues. CDR1 is SEHNR, CDR2 FQNEAQ, per germline (reference sequence). With V trimmed by 4 bases and J by 5 bases, 17 bases remained unmatched. The CDR3 is CASSSPPLAGGPVGETQYF. CDR3 sequence (DNA): TGTGCCAGCAGCTCCCCTCCACTAGCGGGGGGCCCGGTTGGGGAGACCCAGTACTTC.

This clone was seen a handful of times. The chain couples TRBV5-1 to TRBJ1-4; 8 bases fit TRBD1. CDR3 length: 15 amino acids. Unmatched junction bases numbered 12, after V lost 6 bases and J lost 8 bases. CDR1 and CDR2 from the germline V gene are SGHRS and YFSETQ. CDR3 in amino acids: CASTPSGTGGEKLFF. The CDR3 nucleotides are TGCGCCAGCACCCCGTCCGGGACAGGAGGCGAAAAACTGTTTTTT.

This clone was counted at least ten times. This chain connects TRBV5-1 to TRBJ1-6; D uncertain. CDR1 and CDR2 (germline): SGHRS, YFSETQ. The CDR3 totals 14 residues. The germline V and J ends were trimmed by 4 bases and 13 bases, with 18 bases remaining between them. This CDR3 reads CASSTSPGPPPLHF. The CDR3 nucleotides read TGCGCCAGCAGCACCTCCCCGGGTCCCCCGCCCCTCCACTTT.

The chain is built from TRBV15 and TRBJ1-5; 7 bases align to TRBD1. The CDR3 sequence is 17 residues long. Germline V gene data show CDR1 as LNHNV and CDR2 as YYDKDF (reference sequence). V gave up 8 bases and J gave up 0 bases; unmatched junction bases: 13. Here the CDR3 reads CATDDRELGYSNQPQHF. The CDR3 DNA follows: TGTGCCACCGACGACAGGGAATTGGGATATAGCAATCAGCCCCAGCATTTT.